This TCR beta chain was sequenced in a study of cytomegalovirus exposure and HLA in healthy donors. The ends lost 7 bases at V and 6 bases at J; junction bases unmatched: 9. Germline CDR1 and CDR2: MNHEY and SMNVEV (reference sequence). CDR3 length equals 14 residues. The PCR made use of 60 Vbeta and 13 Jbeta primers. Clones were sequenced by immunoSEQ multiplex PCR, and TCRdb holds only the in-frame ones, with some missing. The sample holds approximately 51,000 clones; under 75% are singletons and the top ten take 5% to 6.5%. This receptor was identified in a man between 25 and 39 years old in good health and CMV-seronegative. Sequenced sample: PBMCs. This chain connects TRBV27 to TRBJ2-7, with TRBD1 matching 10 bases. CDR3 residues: CASTWGDRGCEQYF. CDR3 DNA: TGTGCCAGCACATGGGGGGACAGGGGATGCGAGCAGTACTTC.